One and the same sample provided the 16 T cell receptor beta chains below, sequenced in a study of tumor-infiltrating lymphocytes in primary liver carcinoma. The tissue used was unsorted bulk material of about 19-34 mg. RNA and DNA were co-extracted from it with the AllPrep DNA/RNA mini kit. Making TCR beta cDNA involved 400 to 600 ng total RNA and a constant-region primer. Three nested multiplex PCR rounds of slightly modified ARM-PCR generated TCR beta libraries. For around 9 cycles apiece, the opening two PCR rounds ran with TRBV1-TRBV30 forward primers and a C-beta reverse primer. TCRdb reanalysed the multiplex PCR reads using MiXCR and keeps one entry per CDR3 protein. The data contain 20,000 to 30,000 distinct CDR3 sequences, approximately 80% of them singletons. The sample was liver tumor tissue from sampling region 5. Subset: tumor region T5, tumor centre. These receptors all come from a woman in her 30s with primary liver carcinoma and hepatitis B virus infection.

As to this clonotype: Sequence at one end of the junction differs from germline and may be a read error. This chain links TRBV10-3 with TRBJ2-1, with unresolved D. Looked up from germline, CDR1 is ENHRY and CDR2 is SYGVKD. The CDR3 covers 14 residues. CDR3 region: CAISPTATQDELFF. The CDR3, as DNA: TGTGCCATCAGTCCCACGGCGACCCAGGACGAGCTGTTCTTC.

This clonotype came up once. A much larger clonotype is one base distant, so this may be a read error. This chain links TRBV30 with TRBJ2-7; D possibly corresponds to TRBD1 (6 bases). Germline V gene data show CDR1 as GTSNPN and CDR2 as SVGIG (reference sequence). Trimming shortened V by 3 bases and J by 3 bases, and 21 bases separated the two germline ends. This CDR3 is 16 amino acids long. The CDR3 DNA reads TGTGCCTGGAGGCCCACCGGACAGTGCTATCTCTACGAGCAGTACTTC. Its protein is CAWRPTGQCYLYEQYF.

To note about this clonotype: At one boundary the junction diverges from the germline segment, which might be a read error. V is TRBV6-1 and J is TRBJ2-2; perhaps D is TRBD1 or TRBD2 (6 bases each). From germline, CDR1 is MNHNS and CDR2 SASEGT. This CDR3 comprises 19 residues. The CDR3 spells CASSETLLGGATNTGELFF. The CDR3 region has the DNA TGTGCCAGCAGTGAAACCCTTCTCGGGGGCGCCACGAACACCGGGGAGCTGTTCTTT.

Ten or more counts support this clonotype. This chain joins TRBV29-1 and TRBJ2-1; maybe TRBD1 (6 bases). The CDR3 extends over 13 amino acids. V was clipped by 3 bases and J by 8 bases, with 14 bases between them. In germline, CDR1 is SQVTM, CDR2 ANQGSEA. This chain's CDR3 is CSVDGAGEDEQFF. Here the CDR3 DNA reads TGCAGCGTTGATGGGGCAGGGGAAGATGAGCAGTTCTTC.

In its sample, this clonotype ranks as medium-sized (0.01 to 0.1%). The CDR3 DNA follows: TGTGCCAGCAGCAAGAAGGACAGGGCCCGCACCGGGGAGCTGTTTTTT. Amino acids: CASSKKDRARTGELFF. V is TRBV21-1 and J is TRBJ2-2; TRBD1 is the table's D call, not checked against the DNA. TRBV21-1 constitutes a pseudogene. The CDR3 runs 16 residues.

CDR3 in amino acids: CSKHSGLHNHNEQFF. CDR3 bases: TGCAGCAAACATTCCGGACTACACAACCACAATGAGCAGTTCTTC. The rearrangement uses TRBV29-1 and TRBJ2-1, with TRBD2 as a possible D gene (6 bases). The CDR3 is 15 amino acids. From germline, CDR1 is SQVTM and CDR2 ANQGSEA. V lost 8 bases and J lost 5, with 22 bases in between.

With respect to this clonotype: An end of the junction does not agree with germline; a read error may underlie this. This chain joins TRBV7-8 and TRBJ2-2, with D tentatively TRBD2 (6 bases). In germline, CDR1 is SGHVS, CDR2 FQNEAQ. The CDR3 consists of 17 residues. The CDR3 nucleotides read TGTGCTAGCAATTCGCGGGGCTACACGCCTAACACCGGGGAGTTGTTTTTT. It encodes CASNSRGYTPNTGELFF.

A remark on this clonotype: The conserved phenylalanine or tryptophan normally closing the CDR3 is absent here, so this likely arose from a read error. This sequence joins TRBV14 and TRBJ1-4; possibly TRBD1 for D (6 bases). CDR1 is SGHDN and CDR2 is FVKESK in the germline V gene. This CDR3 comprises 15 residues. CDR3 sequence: CASSQNTGTNEKLFS. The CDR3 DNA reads TGTGCTAGCAGCCAAAATACAGGGACTAATGAAAAACTGTTTTCC.

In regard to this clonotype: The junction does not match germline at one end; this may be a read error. The CDR3 nucleotides read TGCGCTAGCAGCGTACTAGCGGAAGGGCCCCGTTCGAAAACCTGGGAGCTGTTTTTT. Its protein is CASSVLAEGPRSKTWELFF. The chain joins TRBV4-3 to TRBJ2-2; 8 bases match TRBD2. Germline V gene sequence: CDR1 LGHNA, CDR2 YSLEER. The CDR3 contains 19 residues.

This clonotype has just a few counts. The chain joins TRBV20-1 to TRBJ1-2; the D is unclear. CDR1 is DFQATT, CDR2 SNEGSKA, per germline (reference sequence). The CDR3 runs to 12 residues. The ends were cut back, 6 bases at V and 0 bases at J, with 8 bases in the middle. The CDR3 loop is CSAPGTNYGYTF. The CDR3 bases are TGCAGTGCCCCCGGGACTAACTATGGCTACACCTTC.

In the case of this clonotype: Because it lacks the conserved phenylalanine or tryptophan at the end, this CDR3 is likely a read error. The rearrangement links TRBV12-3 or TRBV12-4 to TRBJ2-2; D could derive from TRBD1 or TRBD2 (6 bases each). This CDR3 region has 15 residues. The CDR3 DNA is TGTGACAACCGGGGGTGGGACACGAACACCGGGGAGCTGTTTCTT. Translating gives CDNRGWDTNTGELFL.

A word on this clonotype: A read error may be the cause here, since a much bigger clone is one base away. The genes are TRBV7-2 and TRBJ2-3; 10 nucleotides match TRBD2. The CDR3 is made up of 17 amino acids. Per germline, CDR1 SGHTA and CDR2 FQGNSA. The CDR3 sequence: CASILLGLATSTDTQYF. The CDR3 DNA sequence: TGTGCCAGCATCTTATTGGGACTAGCGACTAGCACAGATACGCAGTATTTT.

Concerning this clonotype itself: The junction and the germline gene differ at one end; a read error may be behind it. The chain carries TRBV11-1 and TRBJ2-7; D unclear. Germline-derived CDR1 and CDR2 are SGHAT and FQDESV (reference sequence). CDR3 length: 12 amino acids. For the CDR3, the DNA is TGCGCCAGCAACTTCATGGGTTACGAGCTGTACTTC. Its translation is CASNFMGYELYF.

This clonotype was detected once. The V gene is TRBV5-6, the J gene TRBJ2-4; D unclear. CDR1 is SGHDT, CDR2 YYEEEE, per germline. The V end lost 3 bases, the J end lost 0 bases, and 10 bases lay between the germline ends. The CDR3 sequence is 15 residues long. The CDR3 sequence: CASSSREKAKNIQYF. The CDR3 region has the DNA TGTGCCAGCAGCTCGAGAGAGAAAGCCAAAAACATTCAGTACTTC.

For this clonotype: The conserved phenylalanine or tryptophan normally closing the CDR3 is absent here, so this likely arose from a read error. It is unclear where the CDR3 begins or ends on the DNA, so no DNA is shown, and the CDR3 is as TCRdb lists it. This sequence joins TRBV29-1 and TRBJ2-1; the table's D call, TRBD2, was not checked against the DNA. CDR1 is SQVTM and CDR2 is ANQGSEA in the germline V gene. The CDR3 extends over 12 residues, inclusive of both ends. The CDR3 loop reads CNAVGWEGRTFL.

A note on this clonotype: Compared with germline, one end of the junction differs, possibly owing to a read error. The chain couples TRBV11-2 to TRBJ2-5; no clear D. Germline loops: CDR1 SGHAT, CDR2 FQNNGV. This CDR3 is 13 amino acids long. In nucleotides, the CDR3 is TGTGCCAGCGACTTATGGCGGCAAGAGATCCAGTACTTC. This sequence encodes CASDLWRQEIQYF.